The 13 T cell receptor beta chains below were found in one sample sequenced in a study of shared clonotypes between healthy human individuals. Assay: immunoSEQ multiplex PCR; the TCRdb copy retains only in-frame clones and omits some. The data contain some 1.5 million clones, 96% of them singletons. Sequencing was done on a sample of naive CD4+ T cells sorted from blood. Specified subset: CD45RA+ positively selected. Source of these receptors: a man aged 25-45 years in good health.

The chain joins TRBV18 to TRBJ2-3; TRBD1 agrees at 7 bases. CDR1 and CDR2 from the germline V gene are KGHSH and LQKENI. This CDR3 is built from 13 residues. V lost 3 bases and J lost 6; bases outside the gene matches: 3. DNA of the CDR3: TGTGCCAGCTCACCGAACAGGGGCGATACGCAGTATTTT. Protein sequence: CASSPNRGDTQYF.

The chain links TRBV23-1 to TRBJ2-5, with D unresolved. TRBV23-1 is an open reading frame, and its role is uncertain. This CDR3 comprises 10 residues. V was pared by 7 bases and J by 3 bases, with 3 bases between. In DNA form, the CDR3 reads TGCGCCAGCAAAGAAGAGACCCAGTACTTC. Encoded protein: CASKEETQYF.

V and J are TRBV7-9 and TRBJ2-3; D could derive from TRBD1 or TRBD2 (6 bases each). Looked up from germline, CDR1 is SEHNR and CDR2 is FQNEAQ (reference sequence). Trimming removed 11 bases from V and 1 base from J, with 13 bases in between. This CDR3 has 13 residues. This CDR3 is CAWGAFGTDTQYF. CDR3 sequence (DNA): TGTGCCTGGGGGGCCTTCGGCACAGATACGCAGTATTTT.

The chain links TRBV5-1 to TRBJ2-7, with D possibly called TRBD1 or TRBD2 (6 bases each). Trimming removed 4 bases at V and 2 bases at J, with 16 bases between. The CDR3 has 15 amino acids. CDR1 is SGHRS and CDR2 is YFSETQ in the germline V gene. CDR3 sequence reads: CASSPGGQGTYEQYF. CDR3 DNA: TGCGCCAGCAGCCCTGGGGGGCAGGGGACCTACGAGCAGTACTTC.

The chain uses TRBV11-2 and TRBJ2-1; the D is unclear. Germline assignment: CDR1 SGHAT and CDR2 FQNNGV. V lost 5 bases and J 7 bases, leaving 18 bases between the germline ends. The CDR3 runs 15 residues. The CDR3 loop reads CASSLRQIKGNEQFF. The DNA of the CDR3 is TGTGCCAGCAGCCTTCGCCAGATCAAAGGGAATGAGCAGTTCTTC.

The chain uses TRBV5-1 and TRBJ2-1, with 9 bases matching TRBD1. Germline V gene data show CDR1 as SGHRS and CDR2 as YFSETQ. The CDR3 length is 13 residues. V shed 3 bases, J shed 12 bases, and the junction held 7 bases outside the gene matches. The CDR3 nucleotides are TGCGCCAGCAGCTCCACCACAGGGGGCTGGCAGTTCTTC. Amino acid sequence: CASSSTTGGWQFF.

The V call is TRBV28, the J call TRBJ2-3; 9 nucleotides line up with TRBD2. The germline V gene has CDR1 MDHEN and CDR2 SYDVKM. V lost 9 bases to trimming and J lost 2 bases; unmatched junction nucleotides: 9. There are 15 residues in the CDR3. CDR3: CASRLADRHTDTQYF. CDR3 bases: TGTGCCAGTAGACTAGCGGATCGACACACAGATACGCAGTATTTT.

This rearrangement joins TRBV9 to TRBJ2-3; 9 bases map to TRBD2. Germline trimming cut 7 bases from V and 4 bases from J; bases unmatched to any gene: 10. The CDR3 runs to 15 residues. Germline V gene data show CDR1 as SGDLS and CDR2 as YYNGEE. The CDR3 nucleotides read TGTGCCAGCCAGAGAAGTGGGACTAGCTCAGATACGCAGTATTTT. Translated, it gives CASQRSGTSSDTQYF.

CDR3 amino acids: CASSLRPGVYEQYF. The CDR3 DNA reads as TGTGCCAGCAGCTTGAGGCCAGGGGTATACGAGCAGTACTTC. This sequence joins TRBV5-6 and TRBJ2-7, with a possible D match to TRBD1 (6 bases). The CDR3 is made up of 14 amino acids. The V end was cut by 1 base, the J end by 4 bases, with 12 bases between. Per the germline V gene, CDR1 is SGHDT and CDR2 is YYEEEE.

The chain uses TRBV9 and TRBJ2-2; D is uncertain. V was trimmed by 7 bases and J by 10 bases, leaving 23 bases between them. From germline, CDR1 is SGDLS and CDR2 YYNGEE. The CDR3 sequence is 15 residues long. The CDR3 sequence is CASGDSSRIGEELFF. CDR3 bases: TGTGCCAGCGGAGATTCGAGTCGGATTGGTGAGGAGCTGTTTTTT.

This clone appeared once. The rearrangement uses TRBV10-1 and TRBJ2-7, with TRBD2 identical over 10 bases. This CDR3 has 15 amino acids. Germline CDR1 and CDR2: WNHNN and SYGVQD (reference sequence). V lost 3 bases and J lost 5; bases outside the gene matches: 7. The CDR3, as DNA: TGCGCCAGCAGTGACCGAGGACTAGCGGTAGACGAGCAGTACTTC. This encodes CASSDRGLAVDEQYF.

The V gene is TRBV28, the J gene TRBJ2-3; D remains unclear. This CDR3 region has 14 residues. Germline V gene lookup returns CDR1 MDHEN and CDR2 SYDVKM. Trimming removed 5 bases at V and 4 bases at J, with 13 bases between. In DNA, the CDR3 is TGTGCCAGCAGTCTCCGACGCTTCTCAGATACGCAGTATTTT. As protein: CASSLRRFSDTQYF.

The rearrangement links TRBV1 to TRBJ1-4; TRBD1, the D gene given by the table, was not confirmed from the DNA. TRBV1 counts as a pseudogene. This CDR3 spans 17 amino acids. The CDR3 region has the DNA TGCACCAGCAGCCAAGAGACAGGGGCGCATAGCAATGAAAAACTGTTTTTT. The encoded protein is CTSSQETGAHSNEKLFF.